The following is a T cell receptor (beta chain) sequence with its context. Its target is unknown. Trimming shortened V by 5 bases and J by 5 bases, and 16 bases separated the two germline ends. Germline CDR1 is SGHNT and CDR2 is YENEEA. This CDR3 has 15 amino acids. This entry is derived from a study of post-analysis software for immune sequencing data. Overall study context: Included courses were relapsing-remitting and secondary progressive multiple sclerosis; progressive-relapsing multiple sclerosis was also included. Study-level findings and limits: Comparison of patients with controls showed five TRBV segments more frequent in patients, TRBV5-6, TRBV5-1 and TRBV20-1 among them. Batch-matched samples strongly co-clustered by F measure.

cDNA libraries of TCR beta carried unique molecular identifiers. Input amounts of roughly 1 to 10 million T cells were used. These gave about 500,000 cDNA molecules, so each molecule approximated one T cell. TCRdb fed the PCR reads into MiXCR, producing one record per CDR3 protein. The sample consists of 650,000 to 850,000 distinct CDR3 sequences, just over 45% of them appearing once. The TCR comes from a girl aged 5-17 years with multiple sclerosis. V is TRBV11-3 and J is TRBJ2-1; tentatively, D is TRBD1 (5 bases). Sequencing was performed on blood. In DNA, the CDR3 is TGTGCCAGCAGCCCCCTTGGGGCCCGCGACAATGAGCAGTTCTTC. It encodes CASSPLGARDNEQFF.